The 21 T cell receptor beta chains below were found in one sample sequenced in a study of control samples from healthy donors and cancer patients. Sequencing used immunoSEQ multiplex PCR; TCRdb keeps in-frame clones, though not all of them. The sample carries roughly 200,000 clones, 85% to 95% recorded once. The sample consisted of blood. These TCRs come from a man between 18 and 29 years old in good health.

The chain carries TRBV9 and TRBJ1-4, with 10 bases fitting TRBD1. Per the germline V gene, CDR1 is SGDLS and CDR2 is YYNGEE. J gave up 0 bases and V 3 bases, and 11 bases lay outside the gene matches. This CDR3 spans 19 amino acids. CDR3 DNA: TGTGCCAGCAGCGCCGGACAGGGGGGGGTGGTTGCAACTAATGAAAAACTGTTTTTT. Amino acid sequence: CASSAGQGGVVATNEKLFF.

The chain uses TRBV4-2 and TRBJ2-6; D tentatively reads TRBD1 or TRBD2 (5 bases each). Trimming shortened V by 0 bases and J by 4 bases, and 10 bases separated the two germline ends. CDR3 length: 16 amino acids. Looked up from germline, CDR1 is LGHNA and CDR2 is YNFKEQ. CDR3 sequence (DNA): TGTGCCAGCAGCCAAGAGCAGGGAGCCGGGGCCAACGTCCTGACTTTC. It encodes CASSQEQGAGANVLTF.

The chain uses TRBV3-1 (or the pseudogene TRBV3-2) and TRBJ1-6; 7 nucleotides agree with TRBD1. Losses at the gene ends were 5 bases for V and 0 bases for J; bases not matched to a gene: 10. Germline CDR1 and CDR2: LGHDT and YNNKEL (reference sequence). The CDR3 runs to 18 residues. CDR3 sequence: CASSGHLQGGSYNSPLHF. In DNA, the CDR3 is TGTGCCAGCAGCGGACATCTCCAGGGGGGCTCCTATAATTCACCCCTCCACTTT.

V is TRBV7-9 and J is TRBJ2-3, with 8 bases lining up with TRBD1. V lost 1 base to trimming and J lost 3 bases; unmatched junction nucleotides: 6. The germline V gene has CDR1 SEHNR and CDR2 FQNEAQ (reference sequence). The CDR3 has 16 residues. CDR3 DNA: TGTGCCAGCAGCTTAGGCCCAGGGGGCGCAACAGATACGCAGTATTTT. Translation gives CASSLGPGGATDTQYF.

This clone was recorded once. The rearrangement uses TRBV30 and TRBJ1-4; D gene ambiguous. The length of the CDR3 is 12 residues. CDR1 GTSNPN and CDR2 SVGIG come from the germline V gene (reference sequence). V dropped 0 bases and J dropped 6 bases, with 5 bases sitting between them. The CDR3 sequence: CAWSVRDEKLFF. The CDR3 coding sequence is TGTGCCTGGAGTGTACGGGATGAAAAACTGTTTTTT.

This clone was counted once. V is TRBV30 and J is TRBJ2-5, with a possible D match to TRBD2 (6 bases). This CDR3 is 17 amino acids long. V was shortened by 0 bases and J by 4 bases, with 21 bases between the two germline ends. CDR1 and CDR2 from the germline V gene are GTSNPN and SVGIG (reference sequence). The CDR3 reads CAWSVHKGSAGRETQYF. In DNA, the CDR3 is TGTGCCTGGAGTGTACATAAGGGATCGGCGGGGAGAGAGACCCAGTACTTC.

The V call is TRBV5-8, the J call TRBJ1-4; D is unclear. V shed 0 bases and J shed 4 bases, with 10 bases lying between them. The CDR3 is 15 residues long. Germline values: CDR1 SGHTS, CDR2 YDEGEE. The CDR3 DNA is TGTGCCAGCAGCTTGGAGGCAGGCGGTAATGAAAAACTGTTTTTT. Its protein is CASSLEAGGNEKLFF.

The gene calls are TRBV19 and TRBJ1-5, with 7 positions matching TRBD1. This CDR3 is 16 amino acids long. Per germline, CDR1 LNHDA and CDR2 SQIVND (reference sequence). V shed 5 bases, J shed 3 bases, and the junction held 10 bases outside the gene matches. The chain's CDR3 is CASSLLQGYNNQPQHF. The CDR3 DNA follows: TGTGCCAGTAGTTTATTACAGGGGTATAACAATCAGCCCCAGCATTTT.

V and J are TRBV25-1 and TRBJ1-2; the match to TRBD1 covers 8 bases. J lost 0 bases, V lost 6 bases, and 9 bases had no gene match. Germline V gene lookup returns CDR1 MGHDK and CDR2 SYGVNS. The CDR3 spans 16 residues. CDR3 sequence reads: CASSPHGTGANYGYTF. As DNA, the CDR3 is TGTGCCAGCAGCCCACATGGGACAGGAGCTAACTATGGCTACACCTTC.

CDR3 residues: CASLLEAYYNEQFF. The CDR3 DNA sequence: TGTGCCAGCTTATTGGAAGCTTATTACAATGAGCAGTTCTTC. V gene TRBV2 combines with J gene TRBJ2-1; no clear D. Trimming stripped 8 bases from V and 4 bases from J, with 15 bases between. The germline V gene encodes CDR1 SNHLY and CDR2 FYNNEI. This CDR3 has 14 amino acids.

The chain has TRBV2 and TRBJ2-3; D gene uncertain. The CDR3 loop spans 14 amino acids. The ends were cut back, 6 bases at V and 4 bases at J, with 14 bases in the middle. Germline-derived CDR1 and CDR2 are SNHLY and FYNNEI. CDR3 loop: CASSIYMGADTQYF. DNA for the CDR3: TGTGCCAGCAGCATTTACATGGGCGCAGATACGCAGTATTTT.

The rearrangement links TRBV7-3 to TRBJ2-4; D is possibly TRBD1 or TRBD2 (6 bases each). V lost 3 bases, J lost 7 bases, and 13 bases lay in between. The CDR3 is 14 residues long. The germline gives CDR1 SGHTA, CDR2 FQGTGA. The CDR3 DNA sequence: TGTGCCAGCAGCTTGAACGGGGGCAGGAACATTCAGTACTTC. Translated: CASSLNGGRNIQYF.

The V gene is TRBV5-5, the J gene TRBJ2-7, with 9 bases aligning to TRBD1. V lost 4 bases to trimming and J lost 2 bases; unmatched junction nucleotides: 4. Germline V gene data show CDR1 as SGHKS and CDR2 as YYEKEE (reference sequence). The CDR3 is 14 amino acids. The CDR3 sequence is CASSPGTGPYEQYF. The CDR3 nucleotides are TGTGCCAGCAGCCCGGGGACAGGGCCCTACGAGCAGTACTTC.

The chain links TRBV19 to TRBJ2-7; tentative D call: TRBD1 (5 bases). This CDR3 spans 14 amino acids. Between the trimmed V and J ends, which lost 3 bases and 0 bases, there was a span of 9 bases. Germline V CDR1 and CDR2: LNHDA, SQIVND (reference sequence). The CDR3, as DNA: TGTGCCAGTAGTATTGGACAAGGCTCCTACGAGCAGTACTTC. Its protein product is CASSIGQGSYEQYF.

This clone was detected only once. This rearrangement joins TRBV19 to TRBJ1-2; D is perhaps TRBD1 (6 bases). The V end was cut by 6 bases, the J end by 1 base, with 6 bases between. There are 12 residues in the CDR3. Germline assignment: CDR1 LNHDA and CDR2 SQIVND (reference sequence). In DNA, the CDR3 is TGTGCCAGTAGGGACAGTAACTATGGCTACACCTTC. Protein: CASRDSNYGYTF.

This clone occurred many times. The chain is built from TRBV10-3 and TRBJ1-6; possibly TRBD1 for D (5 bases). The CDR3 runs 15 residues. Deletions cut 3 bases from V and 8 bases from J, with 14 bases between. The germline V gene encodes CDR1 ENHRY and CDR2 SYGVKD. CDR3 loop: CAISDFGGGDSPLHF. For the CDR3, the DNA is TGTGCCATCAGTGACTTTGGGGGAGGGGATTCACCCCTCCACTTT.

The chain combines TRBV7-9 with TRBJ1-6; D unclear. CDR1 and CDR2 (germline): SEHNR, FQNEAQ (reference sequence). V was cut by 6 bases and J by 14 bases, with 11 bases left in between. The CDR3 spans 11 residues. CDR3 protein: CASRFQGTLHF. The CDR3, as DNA: TGTGCCAGCAGATTCCAAGGGACCCTCCACTTT.

V is TRBV29-1 and J is TRBJ2-1; 7 nucleotides align to TRBD1. V gave up 4 bases and J gave up 8 bases; unmatched junction bases: 11. Germline V gene sequence: CDR1 SQVTM, CDR2 ANQGSEA. The CDR3 spans 14 residues. CDR3 sequence: CSVVTSRGGDEQFF. The CDR3 DNA is TGCAGCGTTGTGACTTCACGAGGGGGCGATGAGCAGTTCTTC.

The chain links TRBV6-5 to TRBJ2-2; the D gene is possibly TRBD2 (6 bases). The CDR3 loop spans 14 amino acids. V was cut by 8 bases and J by 4 bases, with 14 bases left in between. Germline lookup yields CDR1 MNHEY and CDR2 SVGAGI. CDR3 nucleotide sequence: TGTGCCAGCTCAATTCCCGGGGGCACCGGGGAGCTGTTTTTT. Translation gives CASSIPGGTGELFF.

The genes are TRBV28 and TRBJ1-5; D gene ambiguous. From germline, CDR1 is MDHEN and CDR2 SYDVKM. Trimming left V 8 bases short and J 6 bases short, with 14 bases between. CDR3 length: 13 amino acids. CDR3: CASPIEGRQPQHF. CDR3 bases: TGTGCCAGCCCTATCGAGGGTCGTCAGCCCCAGCATTTT.

The chain uses TRBV4-1 and TRBJ2-7; 7 bases map to TRBD2. The CDR3 totals 16 residues. The germline CDR1 and CDR2 sequences are MGHRA and YSYEKL. V was clipped by 0 bases and J by 4 bases; unmatched bases: 9. As DNA, the CDR3 is TGCGCCAGCAGCCAAGACGAAGCTAGCGGCTTTTACGAGCAGTACTTC. Translation gives CASSQDEASGFYEQYF.